The clone carrying this T cell receptor (beta chain) was counted ten times or more. Germline assignment: CDR1 SGHRS and CDR2 YFSETQ. The CDR3 covers 15 residues. V lost 5 bases and J lost 1, with 14 bases in between. These data originate in a study of identical twins. Donors uniformly comprised healthy Caucasians. TCRdb re-called the 5' RACE reads with MiXCR, one entry per CDR3 protein. The table shows roughly 570,000 distinct CDR3 sequences, with around 9.6% occurring only once. These data were also filed under a second study, of yellow fever vaccine responses in identical twins.

Material: PBMCs. This chain links TRBV5-1 with TRBJ2-3; D possibly matches TRBD1 or TRBD2 (5 bases each). This TCR was sampled from a woman aged 18 to 35 in good health. The CDR3 DNA sequence: TGCGCCAGCAGATCCGGGGACGTCGGCACAGATACGCAGTATTTT. Translated, it gives CASRSGDVGTDTQYF.